This T cell receptor beta chain was captured in a study of blood T cell repertoires in COVID-19 (dated by TCRdb to 2019 to 2021). Regarding the study in general: Samples from collaborators originated in the United States, Italy and Spain and spanned both the acute and convalescent phases of COVID-19. Deeply sampled blood TCRbeta repertoires from subjects exposed to, actively infected with, or recovered from COVID-19 were included in the dataset. The material from the prospective study consisted of cDNA or gDNA derived from T cells, B-cell-depleted T cells, or PBMCs. The repertoires were released in a freely available public database intended as a resource for research on the immune response to SARS-CoV-2. Nearly every sample came with metadata listing a de-identified subject ID, COVID-19 status, age in years and sex. The samples were drawn from two sources: the first 160 participants of the ongoing ImmuneRACE study, and about 1,300 subjects contributed by 6 global collaborators. HLA class I and class II types, where available, came from metadata supplied by the sample provider rather than from assay-based typing.

General study outcomes and caveats: The quantity of clinical and demographic metadata differed by source and by participant and was supplied without curation.

The immunoSEQ Assay, a bias-controlled multiplex PCR, was used to amplify TCRbeta CDR3 regions from genomic DNA. The paper's data handling went like this. Within the assay, amplification of reference gene primers was used to estimate how many nucleated cells each sample contained. Sequence reads were collapsed and filtered to measure the absolute abundance of every unique TCRbeta CDR3 rearrangement. Productive Simpson clonality was computed per sample as the square root of Simpson's diversity index over productive rearrangements. The table comes from immuneACCESS by way of TCRdb, which keeps in-frame sequences with V and J called. Part of the clones is missing from these tables; in studies checked, under half for an unresolved V gene and the rest for unknown reasons. From that table come the V and J calls and clone size; the DNA was used to work out D and trimming. The sample yields about 140,000 clones; over 80% were counted once. 9.5% to 11% of the sample belongs to the ten largest clones.

The collaborating institutions used their own protocols to collect whole blood in K2EDTA tubes. For TCRbeta analysis, collaborators shipped samples in one of three forms: frozen whole blood, isolated PBMCs, or DNA extracted from either of those sample types. Worth noting for this clone: This clone's antigen is unknown. No much larger clonotype is one base removed from it; base qualities were not supplied.

Material: peripheral blood. The source of this sequence is a woman older than 75 with acute or convalescent COVID-19.

The CDR3 corresponds to CASSFSGGETQYF. The base sequence is TGCGCCAGCAGCTTCTCCGGCGGCGAGACCCAGTACTTC. The sequence links TRBV5-1 to TRBJ2-5; the D gene cannot be resolved reliably. The CDR3 holds 13 amino acids from the cysteine to the phenylalanine. The CDR3 DNA has 39 bases and is translated from base 1. CDR1 and CDR2 (SGHRS, YFSETQ) derive from the germline V gene. V sheds 2 bases and J sheds 5 bases, leaving 10 bases between their ends.